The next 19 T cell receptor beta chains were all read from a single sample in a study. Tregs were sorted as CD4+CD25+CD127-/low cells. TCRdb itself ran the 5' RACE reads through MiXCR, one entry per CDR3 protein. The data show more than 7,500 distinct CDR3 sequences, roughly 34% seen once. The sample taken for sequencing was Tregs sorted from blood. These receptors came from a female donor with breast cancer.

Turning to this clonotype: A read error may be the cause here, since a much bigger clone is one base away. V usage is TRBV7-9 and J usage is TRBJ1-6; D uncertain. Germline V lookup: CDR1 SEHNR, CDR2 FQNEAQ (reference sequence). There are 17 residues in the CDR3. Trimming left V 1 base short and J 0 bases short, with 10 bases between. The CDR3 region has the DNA TGTGCCAGCAGCTTAGGATACGGCAGCTCCTATAATTCACCCCTCCACTTT. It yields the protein CASSLGYGSSYNSPLHF.

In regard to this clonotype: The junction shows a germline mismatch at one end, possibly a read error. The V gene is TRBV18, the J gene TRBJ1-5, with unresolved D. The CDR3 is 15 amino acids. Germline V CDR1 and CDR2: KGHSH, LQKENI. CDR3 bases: TGTGCCAGCTCGACCCAGCCGGATAGCTATCAGCCCCAACATTTT. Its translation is CASSTQPDSYQPQHF.

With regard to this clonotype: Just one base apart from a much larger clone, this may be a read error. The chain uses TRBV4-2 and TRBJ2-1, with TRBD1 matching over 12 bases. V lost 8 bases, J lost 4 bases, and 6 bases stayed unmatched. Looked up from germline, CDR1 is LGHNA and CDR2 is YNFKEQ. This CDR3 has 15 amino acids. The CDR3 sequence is CASGPGQGAYNEQFF. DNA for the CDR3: TGTGCCAGCGGCCCGGGACAGGGGGCGTACAATGAGCAGTTCTTC.

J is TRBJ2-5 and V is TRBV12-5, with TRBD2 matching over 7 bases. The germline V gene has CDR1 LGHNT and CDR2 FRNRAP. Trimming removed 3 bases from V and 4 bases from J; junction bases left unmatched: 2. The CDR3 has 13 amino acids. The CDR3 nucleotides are TGTGCTAGTGGTTTCTGGGGGGGAGAGACCCAGTACTTC. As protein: CASGFWGGETQYF.

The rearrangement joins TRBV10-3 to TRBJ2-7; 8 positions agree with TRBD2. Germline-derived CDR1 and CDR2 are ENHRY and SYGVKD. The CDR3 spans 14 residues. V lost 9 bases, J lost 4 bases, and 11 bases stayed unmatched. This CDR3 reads CAIKTSGSTYEQYF. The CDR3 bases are TGTGCCATTAAAACAAGCGGGAGTACTTACGAGCAGTACTTC.

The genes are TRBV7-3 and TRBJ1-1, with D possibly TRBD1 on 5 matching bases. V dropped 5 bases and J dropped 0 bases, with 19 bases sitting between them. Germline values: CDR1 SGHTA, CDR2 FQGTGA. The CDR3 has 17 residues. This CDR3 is CASSLHSNGTVNTEAFF. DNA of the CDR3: TGTGCCAGCAGCCTCCACTCCAACGGGACGGTGAACACTGAAGCTTTCTTT.

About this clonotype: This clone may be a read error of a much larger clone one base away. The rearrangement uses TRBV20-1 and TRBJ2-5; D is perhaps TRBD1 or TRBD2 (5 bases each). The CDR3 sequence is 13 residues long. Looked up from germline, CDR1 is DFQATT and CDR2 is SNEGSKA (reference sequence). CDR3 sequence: CRASSGHQETQYF. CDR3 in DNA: TGCAGAGCTAGCTCGGGGCACCAAGAGACCCAGTACTTC.

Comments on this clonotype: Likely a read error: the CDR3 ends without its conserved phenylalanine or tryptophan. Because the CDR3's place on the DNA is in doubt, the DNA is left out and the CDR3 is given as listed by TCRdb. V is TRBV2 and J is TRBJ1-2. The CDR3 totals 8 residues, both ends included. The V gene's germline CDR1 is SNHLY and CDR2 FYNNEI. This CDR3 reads CASSLATS.

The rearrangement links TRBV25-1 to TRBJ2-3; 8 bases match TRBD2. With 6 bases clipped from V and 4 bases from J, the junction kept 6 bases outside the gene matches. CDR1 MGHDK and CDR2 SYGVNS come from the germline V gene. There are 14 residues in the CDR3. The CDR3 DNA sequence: TGTGCCAGCAGAAGAGCGGGGGTGGCAGATACGCAGTATTTT. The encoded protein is CASRRAGVADTQYF.

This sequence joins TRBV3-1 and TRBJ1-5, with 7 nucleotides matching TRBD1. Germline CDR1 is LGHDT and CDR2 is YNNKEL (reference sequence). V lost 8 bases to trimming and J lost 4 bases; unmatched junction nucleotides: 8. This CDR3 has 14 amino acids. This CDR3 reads CASGGGQNNQPQHF. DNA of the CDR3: TGTGCCAGCGGAGGGGGACAGAATAATCAGCCCCAGCATTTT.

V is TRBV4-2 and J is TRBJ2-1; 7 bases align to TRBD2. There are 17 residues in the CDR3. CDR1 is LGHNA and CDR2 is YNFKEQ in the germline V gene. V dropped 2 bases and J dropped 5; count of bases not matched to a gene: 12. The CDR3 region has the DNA TGTGCCAGCAGCCAAACGATAGCGGGCTCGATAAACAATGAGCAGTTCTTC. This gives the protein CASSQTIAGSINNEQFF.

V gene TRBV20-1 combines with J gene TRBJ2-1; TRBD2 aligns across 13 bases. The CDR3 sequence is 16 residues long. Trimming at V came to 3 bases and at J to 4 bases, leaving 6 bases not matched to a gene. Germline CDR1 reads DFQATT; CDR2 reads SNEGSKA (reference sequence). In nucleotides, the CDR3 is TGCAGTGCTAGGTCTCCGGGACTAGCGGGATACAATGAGCAGTTCTTC. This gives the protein CSARSPGLAGYNEQFF.

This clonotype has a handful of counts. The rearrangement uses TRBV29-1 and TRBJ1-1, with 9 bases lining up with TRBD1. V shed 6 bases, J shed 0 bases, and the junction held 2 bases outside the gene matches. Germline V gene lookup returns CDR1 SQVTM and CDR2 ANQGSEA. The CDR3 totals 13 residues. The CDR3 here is CSVWTGVNTEAFF. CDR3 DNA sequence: TGCAGCGTGTGGACAGGGGTGAACACTGAAGCTTTCTTT.

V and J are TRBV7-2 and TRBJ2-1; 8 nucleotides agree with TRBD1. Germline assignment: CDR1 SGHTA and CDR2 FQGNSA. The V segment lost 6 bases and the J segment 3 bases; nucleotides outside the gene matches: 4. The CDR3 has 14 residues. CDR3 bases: TGTGCCAGCAGGGACAGGGTTTTCTACAATGAGCAGTTCTTC. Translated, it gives CASRDRVFYNEQFF. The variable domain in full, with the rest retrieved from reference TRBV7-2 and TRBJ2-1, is GAGVSQSPSNKVTEKGKDVELRCDPISGHTALYWYRQSLGQGLEFLIYFQGNSAPDKSGLPSDRFSAERTGGSVSTLTIQRTQQEDSAVYLCASRDRVFYNEQFFGPGTRLTVL.

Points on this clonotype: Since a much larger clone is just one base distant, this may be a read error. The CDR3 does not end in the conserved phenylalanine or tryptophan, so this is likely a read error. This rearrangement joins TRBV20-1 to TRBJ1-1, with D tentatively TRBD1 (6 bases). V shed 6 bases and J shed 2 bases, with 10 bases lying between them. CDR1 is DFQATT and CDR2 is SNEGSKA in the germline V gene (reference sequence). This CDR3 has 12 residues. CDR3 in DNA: TGCAGTGCATGGACAGTAAACACTGAAGCTTTCTTA. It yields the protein CSAWTVNTEAFL.

The CDR3 loop is CAGSFLAGSDYEQYV. DNA for the CDR3: TGCGCCGGCAGCTTTCTAGCGGGAAGCGACTACGAGCAGTACGTC. The rearrangement links TRBV5-1 to TRBJ2-7, with 9 bases that match TRBD2. The germline gives CDR1 SGHRS, CDR2 YFSETQ. The CDR3 covers 15 residues.

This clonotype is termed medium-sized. The CDR3 coding sequence is TGTGCCAGCAGTGGATACAGGACTGAAGCTTTCTTT. Amino acids: CASSGYRTEAFF. This chain joins TRBV25-1 and TRBJ1-1; a weak D match, TRBD1 (5 bases). Trimming left V 4 bases short and J 5 bases short, with 8 bases between. The CDR3 has 12 amino acids. Germline CDR1 MGHDK, CDR2 SYGVNS.

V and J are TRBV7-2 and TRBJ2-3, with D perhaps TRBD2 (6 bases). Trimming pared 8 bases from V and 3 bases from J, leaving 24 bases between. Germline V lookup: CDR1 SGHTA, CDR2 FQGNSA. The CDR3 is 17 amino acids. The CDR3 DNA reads TGTGCCAGCGTGGCGTCCCGGGAGCGAAGTCTGACAGATACGCAGTATTTT. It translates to CASVASRERSLTDTQYF.

DNA for the CDR3: TGTGCCAGCAGTCCACACGCGGGAGCCGTGTCGACAGATACGCAGTATTTT. This sequence encodes CASSPHAGAVSTDTQYF. The rearrangement links TRBV6-1 to TRBJ2-3; TRBD2 aligns across 7 bases. This CDR3 is 17 amino acids long. With V trimmed by 5 bases and J by 3 bases, 14 bases remained unmatched. Germline V gene data show CDR1 as MNHNS and CDR2 as SASEGT.